This paragraph covers one TCR beta chain sequence. Antigen specificity is unknown. The length of the CDR3 is 13 residues. Germline V lookup: CDR1 SQVTM, CDR2 ANQGSEA. The V gene lost 0 bases and the J gene lost 0 bases, with 5 bases spanning the gap. This sample was taken from a study of OX40 agonist ivuxolimab in advanced cancers. Study overall: Head and neck, renal cell, melanoma or hepatocellular carcinoma were the cancers that dose-escalation patients had. Study-wide points: With doses of 0.1-3.0 mg/kg, partial responders showed among the lowest clonal expansion.

The table came from immunoSEQ multiplex PCR; TCRdb's copy has only in-frame clones and leaves some out. Found here are tens of thousands of clones, around 94% of them singletons; the top ten hold 15% to 18%. This receptor was obtained from an adult with an advanced solid tumor such as melanoma, head and neck, liver or kidney cancer. The chain uses TRBV29-1 and TRBJ1-1, with no clear D. Sequencing was performed on CD4+ or CD8+ T cells sorted from blood, taken in a trial of the OX40 agonist ivuxolimab. The CDR3 loop is CSVEDSLNTEAFF. Written as DNA, the CDR3 is TGCAGCGTTGAAGACAGTTTGAACACTGAAGCTTTCTTT.